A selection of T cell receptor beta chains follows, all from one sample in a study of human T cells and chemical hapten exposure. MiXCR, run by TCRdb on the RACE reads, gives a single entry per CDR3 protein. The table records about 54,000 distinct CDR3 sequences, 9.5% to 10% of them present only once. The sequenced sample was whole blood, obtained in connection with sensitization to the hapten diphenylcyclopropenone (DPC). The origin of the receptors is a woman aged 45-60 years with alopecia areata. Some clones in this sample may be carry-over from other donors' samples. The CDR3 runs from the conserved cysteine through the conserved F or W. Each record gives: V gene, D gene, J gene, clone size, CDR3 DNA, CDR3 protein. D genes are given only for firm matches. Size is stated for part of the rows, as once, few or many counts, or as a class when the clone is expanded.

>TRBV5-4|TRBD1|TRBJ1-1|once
TGTGCCAGCAGCATCCGGGACAGGGTACCCGAAGCTTTCTTT
CASSIRDRVPEAFF
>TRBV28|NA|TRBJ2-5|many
TGTGCCAGCAGCAGTGTGTTAGAGACCCAGTACTTC
CASSSVLETQYF
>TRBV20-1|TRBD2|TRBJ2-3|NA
TGCAGTGCTAGCGAGGCGGGAGGGCCATATACGCAGTATTTT
CSASEAGGPYTQYF
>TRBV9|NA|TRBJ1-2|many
TGTGCCAGCAGCGGAATTTATGGCTACACCTTC
CASSGIYGYTF
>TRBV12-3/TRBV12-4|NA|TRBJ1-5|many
TGTGCCAGCAGTTTAGGCGACAGCTACCAGCCCCAGCATTTT
CASSLGDSYQPQHF
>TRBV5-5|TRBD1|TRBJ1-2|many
TGTGCCAGCAGAACCACAGGGGGCGGCGGCTACACCTTC
CASRTTGGGGYTF
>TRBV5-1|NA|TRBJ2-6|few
TGCGCCAGCAACACGGCCTCTGGGGCCAACGTCCTGACTTTC
CASNTASGANVLTF
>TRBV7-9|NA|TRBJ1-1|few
TGTGCCAGCAACAACCCAGTCCCTGAAGCTTTCTTT
CASNNPVPEAFF
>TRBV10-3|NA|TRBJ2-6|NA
TGTGCCATCTCCAGACAGGCTAGTACCTCTGGGGCCAACGTCCTGACTTTC
CAISRQASTSGANVLTF
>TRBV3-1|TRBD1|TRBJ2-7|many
TGTGCCAGCAGCCGGACAGGTACCTACGAGCAGTACTTC
CASSRTGTYEQYF
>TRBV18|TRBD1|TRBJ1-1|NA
TGTGCCAGCTCTACAGGGGGAAACACTGAAGCTTTCTTT
CASSTGGNTEAFF
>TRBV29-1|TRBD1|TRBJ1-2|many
TGCAGCGCCGGACAGGGGAAAGGGGAGGGCTACACCTTC
CSAGQGKGEGYTF
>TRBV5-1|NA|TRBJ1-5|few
TGCGCCAGCAGCTTGGAACCAGGATCCTATCAGCCCCAGCATTTT
CASSLEPGSYQPQHF
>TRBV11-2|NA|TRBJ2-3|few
TGTGCCAGCAGCGATACGTACGGAAACACAGATACGCAGTATTTT
CASSDTYGNTDTQYF
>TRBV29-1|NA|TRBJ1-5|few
TGCAGCGTTGAGGTGAGCAATCAGCCCCAGCATTTT
CSVEVSNQPQHF
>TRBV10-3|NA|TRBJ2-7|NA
TGTGCCATCAGTCCAGGGGAACGGGAGCAGTACTTC
CAISPGEREQYF
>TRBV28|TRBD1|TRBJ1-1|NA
TGTGCCAGCAGAAACAGGGGGGGTTTGAACACTGAAGCTTTCTTT
CASRNRGGLNTEAFF
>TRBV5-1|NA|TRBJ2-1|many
TGCGCCAGCAGCTTTCCGCCCCCACAGGGTCCCCAGGGACACTACAATGAGCAGTTCTTC
CASSFPPPQGPQGHYNEQFF
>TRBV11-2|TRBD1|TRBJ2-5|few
TGTGCCAGCAGGGAGTGGGGACAGCTGGGAGAGACCCAGTACTTC
CASREWGQLGETQYF
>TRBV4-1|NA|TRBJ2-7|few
TGCGCCAGCAGCCGGGGGGGGCCGGGACTCAAGTACGAGCAGTACTTC
CASSRGGPGLKYEQYF
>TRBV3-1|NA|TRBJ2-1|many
TGTGCCAGCAACCACGACAATGAGCAGTTCTTC
CASNHDNEQFF
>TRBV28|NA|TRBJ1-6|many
TGTGCCAGCAGGCTGCCGACAGCCACTAATTCACCCCTCCACTTT
CASRLPTATNSPLHF
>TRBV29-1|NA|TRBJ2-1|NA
TGCAGCGCCAACCGGGACTTTGAGCAGTTCTTC
CSANRDFEQFF
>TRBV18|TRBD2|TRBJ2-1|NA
TGTACCAGCTCACGCCCTAGCGGGGGCGGGGTCAATGAGCAGTTCTTC
CTSSRPSGGGVNEQFF
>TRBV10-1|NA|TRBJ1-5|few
TGCGCCAGCAGCCCCGGGGGAGCTAATCAGCCCCAGCATTTT
CASSPGGANQPQHF
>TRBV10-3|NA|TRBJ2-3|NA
TGTGCCATCGGGGGACAAAGCACAGATACGCAGTATTTT
CAIGGQSTDTQYF
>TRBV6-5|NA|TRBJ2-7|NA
TGTGCCAGCACTGGGGGTCCCACCTACGAGCAGTACTTC
CASTGGPTYEQYF
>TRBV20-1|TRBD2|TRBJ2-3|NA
TGCAGTGCTAGAGATCTGTGGGGGGGAGCAGATACGCAGTATTTT
CSARDLWGGADTQYF
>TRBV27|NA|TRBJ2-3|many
TGTGCCAGCAGTTTCCCCAACACAGATACGCAGTATTTT
CASSFPNTDTQYF
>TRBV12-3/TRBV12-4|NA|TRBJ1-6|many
TGTGCCAGCAGTAGGACGAGCTCCTATAATTCACCCCTCCACTTT
CASSRTSSYNSPLHF
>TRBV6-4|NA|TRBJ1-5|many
TGTGCCAGCTTTGAGGACCATGGAACGGGCAATCAGCCCCAGCATTTT
CASFEDHGTGNQPQHF
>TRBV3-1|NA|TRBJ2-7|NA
TGTGCCAGCAGCCAAGATCTGAGGGACGGCTTTTACGAGCAGTACTTC
CASSQDLRDGFYEQYF
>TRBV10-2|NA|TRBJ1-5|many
TGCGCCAGCAGTGATTGGCAGGGGTCCCCCGGGCCCCAGCATTTT
CASSDWQGSPGPQHF
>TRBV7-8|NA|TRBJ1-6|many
TGTGCCAGCAGCTTAGGGGGGGATTCACCCCTCCACTTT
CASSLGGDSPLHF
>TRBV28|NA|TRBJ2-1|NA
TGTGCCAGCAGTGAAAACAATGAGCAGTTCTTC
CASSENNEQFF
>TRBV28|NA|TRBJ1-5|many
TGTGCCAGCTCTCGCGGTCATCGGCCCCAGCATTTT
CASSRGHRPQHF
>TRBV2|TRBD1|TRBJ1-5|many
TGTGCCAGCAGTGGGACAGGGCGGGATCAGCCCCAGCATTTT
CASSGTGRDQPQHF
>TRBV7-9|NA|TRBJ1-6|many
TGTGCCAGCAGCCCTTCTCACTCACCCCTCCACTTT
CASSPSHSPLHF